The T cell receptor (beta chain) under discussion was sequenced for a study of blood T cell repertoires in COVID-19. Germline V lookup: CDR1 SGHRS, CDR2 YFSETQ. The CDR3 length is 15 residues. Trimming removed 3 bases from V and 4 bases from J, with 13 bases in between. Per the study methods: Estimates of nucleated cell counts were drawn from the amplification of reference gene primers. Produced via immunoSEQ multiplex PCR; TCRdb's table is partial and in-frame only. The DNA was the basis for D and trimming; V, J and clone size are from that table. The sample consists of around 100,000 clones, over 65% of them appearing once.

This rearrangement joins TRBV5-1 to TRBJ2-2, with D perhaps TRBD2 (5 bases). Source material: peripheral blood. The TCR sequence derives from a woman in her thirties or forties with acute or convalescent COVID-19. CDR3 in DNA: TGCGCCAGCAGCTGGGGAACCGAGGGCACCGGGGAGCTGTTTTTT. Its translation is CASSWGTEGTGELFF.